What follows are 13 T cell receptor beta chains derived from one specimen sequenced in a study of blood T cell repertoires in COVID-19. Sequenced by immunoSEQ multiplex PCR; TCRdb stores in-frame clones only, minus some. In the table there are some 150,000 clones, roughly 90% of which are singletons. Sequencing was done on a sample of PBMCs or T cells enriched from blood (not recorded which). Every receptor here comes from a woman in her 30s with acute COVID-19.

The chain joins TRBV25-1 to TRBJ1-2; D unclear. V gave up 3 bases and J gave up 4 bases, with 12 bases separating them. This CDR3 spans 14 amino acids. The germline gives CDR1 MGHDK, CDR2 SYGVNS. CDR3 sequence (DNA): TGTGCCAGCAGTGATCGGGGAACTTCCTATGGCTACACCTTC. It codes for CASSDRGTSYGYTF.

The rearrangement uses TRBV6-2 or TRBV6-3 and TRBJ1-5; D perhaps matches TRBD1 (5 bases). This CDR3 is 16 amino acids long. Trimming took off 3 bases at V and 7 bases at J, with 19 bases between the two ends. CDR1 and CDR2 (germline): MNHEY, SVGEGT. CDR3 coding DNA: TGTGCCAGCAGTTATTCAGCGGCCCAGGGAGGACAGCCCCAGCATTTT. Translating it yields CASSYSAAQGGQPQHF.

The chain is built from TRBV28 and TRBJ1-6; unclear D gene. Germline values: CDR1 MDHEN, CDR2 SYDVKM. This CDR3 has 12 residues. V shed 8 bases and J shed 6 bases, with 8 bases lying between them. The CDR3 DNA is TGTGCCAGCTGGGCCCTTAATTCACCCCTCCACTTT. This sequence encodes CASWALNSPLHF.

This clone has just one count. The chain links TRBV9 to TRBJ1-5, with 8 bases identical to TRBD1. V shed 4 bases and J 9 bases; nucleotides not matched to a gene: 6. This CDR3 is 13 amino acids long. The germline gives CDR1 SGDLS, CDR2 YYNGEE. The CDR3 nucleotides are TGTGCCAGCAGCCCAGGGGGCGGGTGGCCCCAGCATTTT. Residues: CASSPGGGWPQHF.

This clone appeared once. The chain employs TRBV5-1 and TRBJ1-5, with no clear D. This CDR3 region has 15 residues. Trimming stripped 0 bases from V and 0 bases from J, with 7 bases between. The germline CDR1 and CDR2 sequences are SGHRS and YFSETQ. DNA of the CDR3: TGCGCCAGCAGCTTGGGGCAGTTTAGCAATCAGCCCCAGCATTTT. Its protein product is CASSLGQFSNQPQHF. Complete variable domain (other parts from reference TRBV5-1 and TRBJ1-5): KAGVTQTPRYLIKTRGQQVTLSCSPISGHRSVSWYQQTPGQGLQFLFEYFSETQRNKGNFPGRFSGRQFSNSRSEMNVSTLELGDSALYLCASSLGQFSNQPQHFGDGTRLSIL.

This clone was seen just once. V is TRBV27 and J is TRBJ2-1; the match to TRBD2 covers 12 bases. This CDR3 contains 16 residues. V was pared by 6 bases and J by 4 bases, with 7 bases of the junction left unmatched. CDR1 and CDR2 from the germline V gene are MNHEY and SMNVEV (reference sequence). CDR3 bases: TGTGCCAGCAGCCCACGCGGACTAGCGGGGTACAATGAGCAGTTCTTC. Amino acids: CASSPRGLAGYNEQFF.

CDR3 DNA sequence: TGTGCCAGCAGCGCCGGGACACTTAATGAAAAACTGTTTTTT. Its protein product is CASSAGTLNEKLFF. The chain uses TRBV2 and TRBJ1-4; tentatively, D is TRBD1 (6 bases). Germline V CDR1 and CDR2: SNHLY, FYNNEI. V was cut by 6 bases and J by 4 bases, with 12 bases left in between. The CDR3 has 14 amino acids.

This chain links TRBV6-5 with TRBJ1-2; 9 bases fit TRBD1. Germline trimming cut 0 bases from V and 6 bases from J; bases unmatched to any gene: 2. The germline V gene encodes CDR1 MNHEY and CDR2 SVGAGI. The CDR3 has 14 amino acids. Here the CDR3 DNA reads TGTGCCAGCAGTTACTCGGACAGGGGCAATGGCTACACCTTC. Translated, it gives CASSYSDRGNGYTF.

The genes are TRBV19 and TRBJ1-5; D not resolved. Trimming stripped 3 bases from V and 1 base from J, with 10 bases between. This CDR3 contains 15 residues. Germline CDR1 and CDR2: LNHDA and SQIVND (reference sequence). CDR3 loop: CASSIGTASNQPQHF. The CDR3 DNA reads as TGTGCCAGTAGTATTGGAACAGCAAGCAATCAGCCCCAGCATTTT.

CDR3 nucleotides: TGTGCCAGCTCAGCGGCATCCACTGAAGCTTTCTTT. Its translation: CASSAASTEAFF. The gene calls are TRBV18 and TRBJ1-1, with D unclear. Germline lookup yields CDR1 KGHSH and CDR2 LQKENI. The V end lost 5 bases, the J end lost 4 bases, and 8 bases lay between the germline ends. The CDR3 sequence is 12 residues long.

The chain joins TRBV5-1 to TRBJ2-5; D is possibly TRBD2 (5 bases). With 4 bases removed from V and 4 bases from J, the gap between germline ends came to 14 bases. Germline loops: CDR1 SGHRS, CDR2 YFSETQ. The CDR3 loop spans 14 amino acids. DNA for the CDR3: TGCGCCAGCAGCCCGGGCGGCAGCGGAGAGACCCAGTACTTC. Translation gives CASSPGGSGETQYF. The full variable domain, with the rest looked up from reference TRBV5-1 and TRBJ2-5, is KAGVTQTPRYLIKTRGQQVTLSCSPISGHRSVSWYQQTPGQGLQFLFEYFSETQRNKGNFPGRFSGRQFSNSRSEMNVSTLELGDSALYLCASSPGGSGETQYFGPGTRLLVL.

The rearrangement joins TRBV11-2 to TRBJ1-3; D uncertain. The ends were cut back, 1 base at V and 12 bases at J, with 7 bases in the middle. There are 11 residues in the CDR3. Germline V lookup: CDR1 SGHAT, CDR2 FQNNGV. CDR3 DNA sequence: TGTGCCAGCAGCTTAGGCGGAATCATATATTTT. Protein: CASSLGGIIYF.

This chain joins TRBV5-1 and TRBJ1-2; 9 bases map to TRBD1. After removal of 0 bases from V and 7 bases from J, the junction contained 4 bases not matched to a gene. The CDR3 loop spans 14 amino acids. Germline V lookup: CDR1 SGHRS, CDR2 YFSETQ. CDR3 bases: TGCGCCAGCAGCTTGGGACAGGGGGATGTTGGCTACACCTTC. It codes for CASSLGQGDVGYTF.